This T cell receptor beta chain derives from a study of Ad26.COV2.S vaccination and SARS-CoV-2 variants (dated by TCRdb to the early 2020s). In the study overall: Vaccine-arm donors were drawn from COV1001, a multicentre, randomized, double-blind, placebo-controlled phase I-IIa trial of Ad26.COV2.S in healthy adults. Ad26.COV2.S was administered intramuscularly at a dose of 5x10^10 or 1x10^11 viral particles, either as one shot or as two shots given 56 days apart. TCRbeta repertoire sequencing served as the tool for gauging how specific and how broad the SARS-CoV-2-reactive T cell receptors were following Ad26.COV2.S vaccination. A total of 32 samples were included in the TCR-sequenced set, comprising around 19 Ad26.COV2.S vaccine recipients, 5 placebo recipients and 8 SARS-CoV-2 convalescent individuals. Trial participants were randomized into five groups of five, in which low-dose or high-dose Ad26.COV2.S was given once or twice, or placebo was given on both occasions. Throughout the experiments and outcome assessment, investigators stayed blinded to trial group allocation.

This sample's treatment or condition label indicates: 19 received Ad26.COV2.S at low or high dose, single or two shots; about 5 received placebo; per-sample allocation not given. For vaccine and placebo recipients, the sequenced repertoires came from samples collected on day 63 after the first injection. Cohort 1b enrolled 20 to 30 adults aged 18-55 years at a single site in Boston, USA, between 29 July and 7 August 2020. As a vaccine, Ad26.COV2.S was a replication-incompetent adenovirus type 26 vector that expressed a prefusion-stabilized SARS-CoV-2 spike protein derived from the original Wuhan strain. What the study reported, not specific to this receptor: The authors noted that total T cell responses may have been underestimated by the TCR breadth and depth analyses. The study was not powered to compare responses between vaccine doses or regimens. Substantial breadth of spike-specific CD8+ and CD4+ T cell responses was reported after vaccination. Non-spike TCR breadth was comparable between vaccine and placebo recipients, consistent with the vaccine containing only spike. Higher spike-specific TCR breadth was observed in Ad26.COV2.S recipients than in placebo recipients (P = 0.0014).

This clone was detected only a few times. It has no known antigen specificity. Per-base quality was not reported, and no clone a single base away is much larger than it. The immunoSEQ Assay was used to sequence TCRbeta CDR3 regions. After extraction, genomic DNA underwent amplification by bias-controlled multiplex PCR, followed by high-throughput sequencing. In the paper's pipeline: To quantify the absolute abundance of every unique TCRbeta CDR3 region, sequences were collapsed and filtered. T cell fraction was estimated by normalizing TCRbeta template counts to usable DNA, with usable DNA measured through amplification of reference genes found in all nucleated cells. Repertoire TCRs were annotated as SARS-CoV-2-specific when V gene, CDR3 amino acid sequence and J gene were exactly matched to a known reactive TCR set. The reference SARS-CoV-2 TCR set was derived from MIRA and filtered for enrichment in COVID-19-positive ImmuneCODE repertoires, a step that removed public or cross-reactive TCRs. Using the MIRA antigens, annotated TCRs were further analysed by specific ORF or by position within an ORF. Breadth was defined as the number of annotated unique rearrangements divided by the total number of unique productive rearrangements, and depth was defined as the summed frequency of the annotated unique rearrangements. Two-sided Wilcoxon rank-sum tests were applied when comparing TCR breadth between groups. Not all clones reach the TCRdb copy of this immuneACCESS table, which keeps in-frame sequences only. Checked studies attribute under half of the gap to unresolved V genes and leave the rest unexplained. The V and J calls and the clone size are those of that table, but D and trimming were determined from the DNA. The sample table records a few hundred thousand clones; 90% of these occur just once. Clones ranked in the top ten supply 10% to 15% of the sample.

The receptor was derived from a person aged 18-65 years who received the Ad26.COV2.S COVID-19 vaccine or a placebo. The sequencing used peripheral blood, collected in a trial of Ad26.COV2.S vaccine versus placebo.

In nucleotide form, the sequence is TGTGCCAGCAGTTACTGGACTAGCGGGCCCCAAGAGACCCAGTACTTC. Its protein product is CASSYWTSGPQETQYF. This receptor chain uses TRBV6-5 and TRBJ2-5; 11 central bases correspond to TRBD2. The CDR3 starts with the cysteine, ends with the phenylalanine, and has 16 residues. The read is trimmed to its CDR3 DNA, 48 bases read in frame from base 1. CDR1 is given as MNHEY and CDR2 as SVGAGI, both from the germline V gene. The V end gives up 1 base and the J end 1 base, leaving 2 bases in the junction not matched to a gene.